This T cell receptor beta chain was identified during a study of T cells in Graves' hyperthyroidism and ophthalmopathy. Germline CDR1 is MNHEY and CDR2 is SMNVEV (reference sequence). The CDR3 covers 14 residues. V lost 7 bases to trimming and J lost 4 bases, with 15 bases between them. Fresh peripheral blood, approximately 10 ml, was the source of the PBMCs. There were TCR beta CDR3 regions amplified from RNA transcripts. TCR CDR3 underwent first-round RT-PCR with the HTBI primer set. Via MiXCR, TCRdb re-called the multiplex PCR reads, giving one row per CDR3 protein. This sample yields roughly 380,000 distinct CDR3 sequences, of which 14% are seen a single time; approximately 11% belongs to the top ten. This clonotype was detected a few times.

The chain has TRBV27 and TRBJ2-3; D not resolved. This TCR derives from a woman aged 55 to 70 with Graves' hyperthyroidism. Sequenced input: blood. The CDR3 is CASKSGALPDTQYF. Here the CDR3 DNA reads TGTGCCAGCAAAAGTGGAGCGCTCCCAGATACGCAGTATTTT.